This entry lists 10 T cell receptor beta chains sequenced from one sample in a study of Graves' ophthalmopathy and Graves' hyperthyroidism. From RNA, the CDR3 regions of TCR beta chains were amplified and sequenced. First-round RT-PCR employed HTBI primers, with a second-round multiplex PCR after it. MiXCR was run by TCRdb on the multiplex PCR reads, yielding one entry per CDR3 protein. Counted here are about 740,000 distinct CDR3 sequences, 35% to 50% occurring once; the ten biggest clones make up about 40%. Specimen: peripheral blood. The receptor set was obtained from an adult man with Graves' ophthalmopathy.

To note about this clonotype: A much larger clonotype is one base distant, so this may be a read error. This CDR3 is missing its conserved last phenylalanine or tryptophan, likely due to a read error. This sequence joins TRBV14 and TRBJ1-1; D not resolved. Germline CDR1 is SGHDN and CDR2 is FVKESK. The V gene lost 2 bases and the J gene lost 3 bases, with 7 bases spanning the gap. The CDR3 has 13 residues. The CDR3 spells CASSQRAYTEAFL. CDR3 coding DNA: TGTGCCAGCAGCCAAAGGGCTTACACTGAAGCTTTCCTT.

The rearrangement links TRBV2 to TRBJ2-2; D may correspond to TRBD1 or TRBD2 (6 bases each). V was cut by 7 bases and J by 0 bases, with 9 bases left in between. This CDR3 is built from 14 residues. In germline, CDR1 is SNHLY, CDR2 FYNNEI. In nucleotides, the CDR3 is TGTGCCAGCAACGGGGGCGCGAACACCGGGGAGCTGTTTTTT. This codes for CASNGGANTGELFF.

This clonotype was observed a few times. The genes are TRBV19 and TRBJ2-7; 7 bases match TRBD2. CDR1 LNHDA and CDR2 SQIVND come from the germline V gene (reference sequence). The CDR3 covers 14 residues. Unmatched junction bases numbered 11, after V lost 3 bases and J lost 9 bases. CDR3 bases: TGTGCCAGTAGTATCGGAGACGGGGGGATCGGGCAGTACTTC. Residues: CASSIGDGGIGQYF.

J is TRBJ2-5 and V is TRBV28; 10 nucleotides agree with TRBD1. Per the germline V gene, CDR1 is MDHEN and CDR2 is SYDVKM. V was pared by 4 bases and J by 5 bases, with 13 bases of the junction left unmatched. The CDR3 has 17 amino acids. CDR3 nucleotides: TGTGCCAGCAGTTCCCGGGAGGCTGGACAGGGGGTCGAGACCCAGTACTTC. This codes for CASSSREAGQGVETQYF. Filled out from reference TRBV28 and TRBJ2-5, the complete variable domain reads DVKVTQSSRYLVKRTGEKVFLECVQDMDHENMFWYRQDPGLGLRLIYFSYDVKMKEKGDIPEGYSVSREKKERFSLILESASTNQTSMYLCASSSREAGQGVETQYFGPGTRLLVL.

This clonotype was picked up one time. The chain recombines TRBV20-1 with TRBJ1-2; 9 bases are a match to TRBD1. CDR3 size: 15 residues. Trimming removed 6 bases from V and 5 bases from J; junction bases left unmatched: 13. CDR1 and CDR2 from the germline V gene are DFQATT and SNEGSKA (reference sequence). The CDR3 DNA reads as TGCAGTGCCCTGGGACAGGGAGGGGCTCGTTATGGCTACACCTTC. This translates into CSALGQGGARYGYTF.

This chain uses TRBV5-6 with TRBJ2-5; 8 bases agree with TRBD2. From germline, CDR1 is SGHDT and CDR2 YYEEEE. Trimming took 4 bases from V and 0 from J; bases not matched to a gene: 8. The CDR3 consists of 16 residues. CDR3 loop: CASSGGLAVYQETQYF. CDR3 bases: TGTGCCAGCAGCGGAGGACTAGCTGTTTACCAAGAGACCCAGTACTTC.

This clonotype was observed once. A read error may explain this, as a much larger clone is one base away. This chain connects TRBV7-2 to TRBJ1-1, with D hard to call. Trimming removed 1 base from V and 6 bases from J, with 12 bases in between. The CDR3 length is 14 residues. CDR1 is SGHTA and CDR2 is FQGNSA in the germline V gene. CDR3 residues: CASSLVRVVPEAFF. CDR3 nucleotide sequence: TGTGCCAGCAGCTTAGTACGGGTAGTCCCTGAAGCTTTCTTT.

The genes are TRBV29-1 and TRBJ1-2; TRBD1 matches at 7 bases. Per the germline V gene, CDR1 is SQVTM and CDR2 is ANQGSEA. The CDR3 contains 13 residues. CDR3: CSEDRDRPHGYTF. The CDR3 region has the DNA TGCAGTGAAGACAGGGACCGCCCTCATGGCTACACCTTC.

Of note for this clonotype: One end of the junction fails to match germline, which may point to a read error. The chain recombines TRBV10-2 with TRBJ1-6; 8 nucleotides agree with TRBD1. Germline V gene sequence: CDR1 WSHSY, CDR2 SAAADI. The CDR3 extends over 16 amino acids. The CDR3 reads CASRESQGAHNSPLHF. DNA for the CDR3: TGCGCCAGCAGAGAGTCCCAGGGGGCCCATAATTCACCCCTCCACTTT.

Comments on this clonotype: This may be a read error, as it is one base from a much larger clone. This chain connects TRBV7-9 to TRBJ1-1; maybe TRBD1 (6 bases). The CDR3 has 14 amino acids. Germline CDR1 reads SEHNR; CDR2 reads FQNEAQ (reference sequence). CDR3 sequence reads: CASSEWGGDTGAFF. For the CDR3, the DNA is TGTGCCAGCAGCGAATGGGGAGGGGACACTGGAGCTTTCTTT.